This entry concerns a single T cell receptor beta chain. Its antigen is not known. The CDR3 is made up of 14 amino acids. Germline assignment: CDR1 SEHNR and CDR2 FQNEAQ (reference sequence). Trimming took off 1 base at V and 0 bases at J, with 6 bases between the two ends. This entry comes from a study of vaccination and CD4 T cells after COVID-19. The overall study: The post-COVID sampling time was a median about 13 weeks after diagnosis, ranging from 35 to 161.

Treatment reported: approximately 9-day PBMC culture with coronavirus spike peptide pools or control peptides (ViraFEST assay). According to the study, CD4+ T cells from the unexposed donor were gathered ahead of the COVID-19 pandemic (2011-2018). The study's findings and limits: The great majority, 304 of 307 vaccine-specific clones, proved spike mono-reactive in convalescent patients. Convalescent patients' median share of reactive clones seen only post-vaccination was 70% to 90%.

The study sequenced cultured CD4+ T cell DNA using the Oncomine TCR Beta short-read assay. Genomic DNA extraction was carried out from cultured CD4+ T cells. TCRdb re-derived calls from the PCR reads in MiXCR, one entry per CDR3 protein. The sample includes 5,000 or so distinct CDR3 sequences, 28% of them seen just once. The sample comprised CD4+ T cells from blood, cultured in vitro. The clonotype comes from a human donor in good health. The chain has TRBV7-9 and TRBJ2-5; D is undetermined. As DNA, the CDR3 is TGTGCCAGCAGCTTAGGAACAGACCAAGAGACCCAGTACTTC. This translates into CASSLGTDQETQYF.